The 5 T cell receptor beta chains below were found in one sample sequenced in a study of T cell repertoires in cytomegalovirus infection. These receptors are not linked to any known antigen. TCRdb ran MiXCR on the reads and lists one entry per CDR3 protein. The sample holds 100,000 to 150,000 distinct CDR3 sequences, 20% to 30% seen once. The sequenced sample consisted of PBMCs, sequenced either directly or after in vitro stimulation (not recorded which). These receptors originate from a human donor in good health (CMV status not recorded). Some clones in this sample may be carry-over from other donors' samples.

In this sample, this clonotype turned up a few times. The rearrangement joins TRBV6-2 or TRBV6-3 to TRBJ2-7; D is tentatively TRBD1 or TRBD2 (5 bases each). Germline V gene data show CDR1 as MNHEY and CDR2 as SVGEGT. V lost 9 bases, J lost 1 base, and 13 bases lay in between. The CDR3 sequence is 13 residues long. The CDR3 here is CASVRDGSYEQYV. The DNA of the CDR3 is TGTGCCAGTGTCCGGGACGGATCCTACGAGCAGTACGTC.

The J gene is TRBJ2-7, the V gene TRBV2; TRBD1 agrees at 8 bases. Trimming took 10 bases from V and 6 from J; bases not matched to a gene: 8. CDR3 length: 12 amino acids. The V gene's germline CDR1 is SNHLY and CDR2 FYNNEI. As DNA, the CDR3 is TGTGCCACAAGGACAGGGTTGGGCGAGCAGTACTTC. It specifies CATRTGLGEQYF.

This clonotype was recorded many times. The rearrangement links TRBV4-1 to TRBJ2-1, with TRBD2 as a possible D gene (5 bases). The CDR3 runs 17 residues. The V gene's germline CDR1 is MGHRA and CDR2 YSYEKL. V was cut by 1 base and J by 5 bases, with 18 bases left in between. CDR3: CASSQGTLALTHNEQFF. The CDR3 DNA follows: TGCGCCAGCAGCCAAGGGACCCTAGCTCTCACGCACAATGAGCAGTTCTTC.

The V call is TRBV10-3, the J call TRBJ2-1; D remains ambiguous. The germline V gene has CDR1 ENHRY and CDR2 SYGVKD. Trimming removed 0 bases at V and 10 bases at J, with 4 bases between. The CDR3 totals 11 residues. The CDR3 protein is CAISESEEQFF. CDR3 coding DNA: TGTGCCATCAGTGAGTCCGAGGAGCAGTTCTTC.

This clonotype was seen a few times. The chain uses TRBV15 and TRBJ1-5; 9 bases fit TRBD1. This CDR3 spans 15 amino acids. The trim removed 3 bases at V and 4 bases at J, leaving 4 bases unmatched. Germline-derived CDR1 and CDR2 are LNHNV and YYDKDF (reference sequence). CDR3 bases: TGTGCCACCAGCAGGACAGGGGGGGATAATCAGCCCCAGCATTTT. Amino acid sequence: CATSRTGGDNQPQHF.